This T cell receptor (beta chain) was observed in a study of response to subunit inactivated influenza vaccine (dated by TCRdb to 2016 to 2018). As for the study more broadly: To follow how T cells responded to a trivalent subunit inactivated influenza vaccine, the researchers relied on deep quantitative profiling of the T cell receptor repertoire.

Libraries came from RT-PCR. The sample was run on an Illumina HiSeq 2500. TCRdb reanalyzed the raw reads on its own, using fastp at Q25 for trimming and MiXCR for clone calling, and kept in-frame beta chains. Rows with a matching CDR3 protein are joined into one entry that keeps the most common DNA and genes. A total of almost 600,000 distinct CDR3 sequences appear in this sample, 11% to 15% of them only once. Roughly 11% of the sample is in the top ten clones. The CDR3 runs 15 residues from the cysteine to the phenylalanine. Only the CDR3 portion is preserved as DNA: 45 bases, with reading frame beginning at the first base. V loses 8 bases, J loses 0 bases, and the germline ends lie 13 bases apart. CDR1 and CDR2 were assigned from the germline V gene (reference sequence) as LNHDA and SQIVND. What the work shows at the level of the full study, not this receptor alone: The authors suggested that each seasonal influenza vaccination may recruit only a limited number of new T cells.

Notes on this clonotype: Its antigen target is currently unknown. The record has no base qualities; no much larger clone is one base away.

The chain couples TRBV19 to TRBJ2-2; no confident D gene assignment can be made. This clonotype was sampled from a man aged 50 or older who received an inactivated influenza vaccine. Donor details come from another sample of the same person, matched by shared clones. The sequenced sample was PBMCs from blood, obtained roughly 12 days after vaccination. The bases read TGTGCCAGTCGGTTTGGTATCGCGAACACCGGGGAGCTGTTTTTT. Translated, this is CASRFGIANTGELFF.